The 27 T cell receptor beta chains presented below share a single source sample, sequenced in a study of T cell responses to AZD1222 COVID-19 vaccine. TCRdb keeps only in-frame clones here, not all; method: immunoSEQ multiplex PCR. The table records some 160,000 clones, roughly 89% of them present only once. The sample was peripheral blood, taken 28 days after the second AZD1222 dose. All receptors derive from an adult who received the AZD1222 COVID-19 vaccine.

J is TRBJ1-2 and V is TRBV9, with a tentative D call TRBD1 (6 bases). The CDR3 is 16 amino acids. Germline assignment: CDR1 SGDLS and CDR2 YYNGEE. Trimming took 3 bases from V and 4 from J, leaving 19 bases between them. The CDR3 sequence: CASSGMTRGQGYGYTF. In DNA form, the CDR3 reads TGTGCCAGCAGCGGGATGACTCGGGGACAAGGCTATGGCTACACCTTC.

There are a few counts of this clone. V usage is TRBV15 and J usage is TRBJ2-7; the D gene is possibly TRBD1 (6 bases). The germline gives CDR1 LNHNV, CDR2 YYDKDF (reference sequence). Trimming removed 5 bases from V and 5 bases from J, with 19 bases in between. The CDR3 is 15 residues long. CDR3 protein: CATSPTPGVGNEQYF. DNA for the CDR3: TGTGCCACCAGCCCCACCCCAGGGGTAGGTAACGAGCAGTACTTC.

The DNA for the CDR3 is TGCGCCAGCAGCCTCGGACTAGCGGGGGCGACCGCCGGGGAGCTGTTTTTT. Protein product: CASSLGLAGATAGELFF. The genes are TRBV4-3 and TRBJ2-2; 13 positions agree with TRBD2. Germline V gives CDR1 LGHNA, CDR2 YSLEER. V dropped 4 bases and J dropped 6; count of bases not matched to a gene: 8. This CDR3 is built from 17 residues.

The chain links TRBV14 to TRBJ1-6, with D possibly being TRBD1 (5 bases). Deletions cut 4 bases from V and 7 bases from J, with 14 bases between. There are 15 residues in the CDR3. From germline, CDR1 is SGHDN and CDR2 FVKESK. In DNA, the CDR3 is TGTGCCAGCAGCCCCCGATCAGGGAACAATTCACCCCTCCACTTT. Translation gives CASSPRSGNNSPLHF.

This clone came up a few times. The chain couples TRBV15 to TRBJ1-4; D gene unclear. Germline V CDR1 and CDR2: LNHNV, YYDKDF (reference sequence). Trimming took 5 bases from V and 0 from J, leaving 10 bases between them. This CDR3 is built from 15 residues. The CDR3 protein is CATSPRVATNEKLFF. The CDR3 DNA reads TGTGCCACCAGCCCGAGGGTTGCAACTAATGAAAAACTGTTTTTT.

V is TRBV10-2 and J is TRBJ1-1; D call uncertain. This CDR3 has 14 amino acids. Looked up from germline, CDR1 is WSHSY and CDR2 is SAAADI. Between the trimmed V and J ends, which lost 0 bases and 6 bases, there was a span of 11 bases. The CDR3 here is CASSESVSTPEAFF. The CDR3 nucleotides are TGCGCCAGCAGTGAGTCGGTCAGTACCCCTGAAGCTTTCTTT.

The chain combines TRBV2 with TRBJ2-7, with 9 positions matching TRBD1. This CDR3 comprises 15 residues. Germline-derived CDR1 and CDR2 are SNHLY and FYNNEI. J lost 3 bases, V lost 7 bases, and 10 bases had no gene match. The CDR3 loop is CASTFGQGLDYEQYF. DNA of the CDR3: TGTGCCAGCACCTTTGGACAGGGGCTGGACTACGAGCAGTACTTC.

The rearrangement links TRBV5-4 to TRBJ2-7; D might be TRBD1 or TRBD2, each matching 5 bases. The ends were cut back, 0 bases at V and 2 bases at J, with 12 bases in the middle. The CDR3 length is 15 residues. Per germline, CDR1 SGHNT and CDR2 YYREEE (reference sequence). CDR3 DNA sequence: TGTGCCAGCAGCTTGGGCAGGGTCGGGACCTACGAGCAGTACTTC. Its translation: CASSLGRVGTYEQYF.

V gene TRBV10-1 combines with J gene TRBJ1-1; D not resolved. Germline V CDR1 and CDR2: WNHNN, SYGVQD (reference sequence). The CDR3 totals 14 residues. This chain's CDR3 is CAISPRALNTEAFF. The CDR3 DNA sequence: TGCGCTATATCCCCGCGGGCCCTGAACACTGAAGCTTTCTTT.

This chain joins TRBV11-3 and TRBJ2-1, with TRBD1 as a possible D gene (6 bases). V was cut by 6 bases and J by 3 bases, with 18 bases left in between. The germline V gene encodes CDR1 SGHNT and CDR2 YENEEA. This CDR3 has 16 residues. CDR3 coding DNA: TGTGCCAGCAGGGACTCAGGGGAGCGGTACTACAATGAGCAGTTCTTC. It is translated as CASRDSGERYYNEQFF.

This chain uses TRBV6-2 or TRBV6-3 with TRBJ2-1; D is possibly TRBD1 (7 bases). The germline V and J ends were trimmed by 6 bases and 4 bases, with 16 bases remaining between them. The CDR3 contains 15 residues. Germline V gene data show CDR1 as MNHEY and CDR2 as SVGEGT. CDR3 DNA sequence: TGTGCCAGCAGCTCTGCAGGGGGGCCTTACAATGAGCAGTTCTTC. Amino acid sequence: CASSSAGGPYNEQFF.

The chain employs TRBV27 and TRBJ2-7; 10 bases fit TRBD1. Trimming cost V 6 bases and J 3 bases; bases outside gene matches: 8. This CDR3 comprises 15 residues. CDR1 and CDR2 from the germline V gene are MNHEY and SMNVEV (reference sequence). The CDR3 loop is CASRPMDRGVYEQYF. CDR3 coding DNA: TGTGCCAGCAGGCCTATGGACAGGGGGGTCTACGAGCAGTACTTC.

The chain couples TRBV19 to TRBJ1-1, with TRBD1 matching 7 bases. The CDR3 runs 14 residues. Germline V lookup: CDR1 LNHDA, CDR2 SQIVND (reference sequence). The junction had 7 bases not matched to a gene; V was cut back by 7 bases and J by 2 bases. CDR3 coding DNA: TGTGCCAGTACAAGGGACAGATCTAACACTGAAGCTTTCTTT. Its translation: CASTRDRSNTEAFF.

The DNA for the CDR3 is TGTGCCAGCAGCTGGACTAGCGGGACATACAATGAGCAGTTCTTC. It yields the protein CASSWTSGTYNEQFF. This chain joins TRBV11-2 and TRBJ2-1, with 12 bases lining up with TRBD2. J gave up 4 bases and V 4 bases, and 2 bases lay outside the gene matches. In germline, CDR1 is SGHAT, CDR2 FQNNGV. This CDR3 contains 15 residues.

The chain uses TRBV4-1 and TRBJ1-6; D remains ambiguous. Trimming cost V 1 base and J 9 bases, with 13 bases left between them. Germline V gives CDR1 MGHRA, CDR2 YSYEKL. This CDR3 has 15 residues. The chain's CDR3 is CASSQGPGRASPLHF. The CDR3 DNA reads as TGCGCCAGCAGCCAAGGGCCCGGGAGGGCTTCACCCCTCCACTTT.

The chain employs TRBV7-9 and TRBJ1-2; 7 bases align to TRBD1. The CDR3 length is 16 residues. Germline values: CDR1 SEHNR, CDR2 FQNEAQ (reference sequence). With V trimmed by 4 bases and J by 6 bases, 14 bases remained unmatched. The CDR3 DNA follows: TGTGCCAGCAGCTCCGCCGGGACAGCGGCCGTGAATGGCTACACCTTC. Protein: CASSSAGTAAVNGYTF.

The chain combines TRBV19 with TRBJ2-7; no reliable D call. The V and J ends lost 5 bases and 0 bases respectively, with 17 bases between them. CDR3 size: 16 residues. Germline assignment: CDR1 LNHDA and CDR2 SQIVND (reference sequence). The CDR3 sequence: CASSPRLGPSSYEQYF. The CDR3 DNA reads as TGTGCCAGTAGTCCGCGGCTAGGACCGAGCTCCTACGAGCAGTACTTC.

Here the CDR3 reads CASSQDRVQAITF. CDR3 coding DNA: TGTGCCAGCAGCCAAGATCGAGTACAAGCAATCACCTTC. The chain is built from TRBV3-1 (or the pseudogene TRBV3-2) and TRBJ1-2, with no clear D. This CDR3 spans 13 amino acids. The germline V gene encodes CDR1 LGHDT and CDR2 YNNKEL (reference sequence). The V gene lost 0 bases and the J gene lost 13 bases, with 15 bases spanning the gap.

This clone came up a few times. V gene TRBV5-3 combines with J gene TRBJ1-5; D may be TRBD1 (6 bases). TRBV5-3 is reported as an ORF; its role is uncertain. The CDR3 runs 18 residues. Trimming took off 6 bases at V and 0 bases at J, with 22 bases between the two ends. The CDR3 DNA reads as TGTGCCAGAACCATCCTTTGGGGGCCAAAATATAGCAATCAGCCCCAGCATTTT. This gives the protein CARTILWGPKYSNQPQHF.

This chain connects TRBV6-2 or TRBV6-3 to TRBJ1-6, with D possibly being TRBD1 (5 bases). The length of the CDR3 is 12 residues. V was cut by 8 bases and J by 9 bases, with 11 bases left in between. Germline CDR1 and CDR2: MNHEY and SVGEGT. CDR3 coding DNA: TGTGCCAGCGGCCGGGGGACTTCACCCCTCCACTTT. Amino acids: CASGRGTSPLHF.

CDR3 nucleotide sequence: TGTGCCAGCAGCTCAACCAGCGCCTACAATGAGCAGTTCTTC. Its protein product is CASSSTSAYNEQFF. V and J are TRBV27 and TRBJ2-1; D gene ambiguous. The ends were cut back, 6 bases at V and 2 bases at J, with 11 bases in the middle. The germline V gene encodes CDR1 MNHEY and CDR2 SMNVEV (reference sequence). The CDR3 is 14 amino acids.

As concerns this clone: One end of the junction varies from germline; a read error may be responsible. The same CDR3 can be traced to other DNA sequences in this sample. The CDR3 reads CASSQDSENSPLHF. The CDR3 bases are TGTGCCAGCAGTCAAGATTCGGAAAATTCACCCCTCCACTTT. This chain connects TRBV4-2 to TRBJ1-6; unclear D gene. Germline loops: CDR1 LGHNA, CDR2 YNFKEQ. This CDR3 contains 14 residues.

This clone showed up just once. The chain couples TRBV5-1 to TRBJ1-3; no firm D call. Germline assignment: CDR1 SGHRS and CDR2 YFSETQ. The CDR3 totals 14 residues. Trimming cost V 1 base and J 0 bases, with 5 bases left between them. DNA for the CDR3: TGCGCCAGCAGCTTGCAAGCCTCTGGAAACACCATATATTTT. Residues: CASSLQASGNTIYF.

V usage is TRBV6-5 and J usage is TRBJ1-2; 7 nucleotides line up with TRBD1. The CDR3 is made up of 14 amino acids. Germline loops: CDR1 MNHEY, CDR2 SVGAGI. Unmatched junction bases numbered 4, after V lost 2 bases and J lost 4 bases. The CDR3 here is CASSYLRDSYGYTF. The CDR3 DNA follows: TGTGCCAGCAGTTACCTCCGGGACAGCTATGGCTACACCTTC.

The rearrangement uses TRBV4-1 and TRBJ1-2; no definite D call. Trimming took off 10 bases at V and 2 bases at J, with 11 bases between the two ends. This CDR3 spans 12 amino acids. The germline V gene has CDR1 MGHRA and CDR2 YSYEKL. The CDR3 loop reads CATHRPNYGYTF. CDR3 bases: TGCGCCACCCATAGACCGAACTATGGCTACACCTTC.

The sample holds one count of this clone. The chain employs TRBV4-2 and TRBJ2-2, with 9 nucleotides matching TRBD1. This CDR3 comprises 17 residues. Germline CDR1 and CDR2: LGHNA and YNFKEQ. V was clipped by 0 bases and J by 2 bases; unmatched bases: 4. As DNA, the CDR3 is TGTGCCAGCAGCCAAGATCCGACAGGGGGAAACACCGGGGAGCTGTTTTTT. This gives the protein CASSQDPTGGNTGELFF.

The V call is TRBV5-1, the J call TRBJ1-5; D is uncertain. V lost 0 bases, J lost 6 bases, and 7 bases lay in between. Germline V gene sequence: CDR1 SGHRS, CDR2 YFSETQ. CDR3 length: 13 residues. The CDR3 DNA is TGCGCCAGCAGCTTGGGAGAGGGTCAGCCCCAGCATTTT. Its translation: CASSLGEGQPQHF.